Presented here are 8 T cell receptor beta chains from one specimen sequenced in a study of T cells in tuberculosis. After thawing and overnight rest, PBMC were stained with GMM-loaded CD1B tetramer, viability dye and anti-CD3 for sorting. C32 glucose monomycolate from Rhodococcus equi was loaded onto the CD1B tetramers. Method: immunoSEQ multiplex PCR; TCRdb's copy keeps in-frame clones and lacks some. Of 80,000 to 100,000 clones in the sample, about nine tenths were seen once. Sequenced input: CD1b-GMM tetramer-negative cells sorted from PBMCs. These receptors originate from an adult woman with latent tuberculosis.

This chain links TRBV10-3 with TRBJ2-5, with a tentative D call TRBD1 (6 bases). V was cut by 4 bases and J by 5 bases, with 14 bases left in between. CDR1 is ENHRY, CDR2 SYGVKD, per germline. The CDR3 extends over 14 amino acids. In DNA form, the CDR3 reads TGTGCCATCAGTGCGGTTGGGGGCGGGGAGACCCAGTACTTC. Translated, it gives CAISAVGGGETQYF.

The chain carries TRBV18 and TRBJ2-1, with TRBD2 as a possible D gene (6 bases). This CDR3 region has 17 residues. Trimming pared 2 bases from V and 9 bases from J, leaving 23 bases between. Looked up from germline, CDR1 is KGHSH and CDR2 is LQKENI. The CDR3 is CASSPTPGTSLGGEQFF. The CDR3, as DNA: TGTGCCAGCTCACCAACTCCCGGGACTTCCCTTGGGGGTGAGCAGTTCTTC.

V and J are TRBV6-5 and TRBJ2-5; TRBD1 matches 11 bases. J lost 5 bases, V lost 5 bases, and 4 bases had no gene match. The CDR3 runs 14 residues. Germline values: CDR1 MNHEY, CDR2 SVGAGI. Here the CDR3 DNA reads TGTGCCAGCAGTCGGACAGGGGGCGATGAGACCCAGTACTTC. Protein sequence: CASSRTGGDETQYF.

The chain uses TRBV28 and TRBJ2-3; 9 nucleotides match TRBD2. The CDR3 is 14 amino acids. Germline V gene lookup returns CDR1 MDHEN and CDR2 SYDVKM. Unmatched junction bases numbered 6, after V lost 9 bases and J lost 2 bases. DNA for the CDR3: TGTGCCAGTACGGGCGGGGGGGTCACAGATACGCAGTATTTT. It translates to CASTGGGVTDTQYF.

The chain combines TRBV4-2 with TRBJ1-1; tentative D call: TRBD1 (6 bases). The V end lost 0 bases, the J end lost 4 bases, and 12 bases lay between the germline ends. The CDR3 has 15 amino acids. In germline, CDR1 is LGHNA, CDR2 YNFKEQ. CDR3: CASSQETGIFTEAFF. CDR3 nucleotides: TGTGCCAGCAGCCAAGAGACAGGTATTTTCACTGAAGCTTTCTTT.

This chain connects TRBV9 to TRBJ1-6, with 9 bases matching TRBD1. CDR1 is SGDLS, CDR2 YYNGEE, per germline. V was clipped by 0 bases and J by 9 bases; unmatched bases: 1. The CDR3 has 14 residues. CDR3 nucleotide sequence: TGTGCCAGCAGCGTAGGGGACAGGGCTTCACCCCTCCACTTT. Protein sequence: CASSVGDRASPLHF.

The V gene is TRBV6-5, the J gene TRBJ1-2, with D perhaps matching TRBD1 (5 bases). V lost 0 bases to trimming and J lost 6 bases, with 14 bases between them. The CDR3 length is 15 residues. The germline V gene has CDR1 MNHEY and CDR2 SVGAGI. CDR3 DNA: TGTGCCAGCAGTTACTCGGCGCCAGGGATTGATGGCTACACCTTC. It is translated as CASSYSAPGIDGYTF.

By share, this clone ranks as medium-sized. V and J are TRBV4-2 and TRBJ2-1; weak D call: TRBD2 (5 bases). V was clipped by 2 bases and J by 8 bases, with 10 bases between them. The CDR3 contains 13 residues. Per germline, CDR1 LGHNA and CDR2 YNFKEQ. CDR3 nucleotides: TGTGCCAGCAGCCAATTCGAACTAGATGAGCAGTTCTTC. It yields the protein CASSQFELDEQFF.